The 18 T cell receptor beta chains reported below all come from one sample, sequenced in a study of blood T cell repertoires in COVID-19. Here immunoSEQ multiplex PCR was the method, and the copy in TCRdb shows in-frame clones only, minus some. The sample consists of about 210,000 clones, under 95% of them appearing once. The material sequenced was peripheral blood. These receptors were collected from a man aged 25-40 years with acute or convalescent COVID-19.

The gene calls are TRBV5-4 and TRBJ2-1; D possibly corresponds to TRBD2 (6 bases). The CDR3 runs to 15 residues. V shed 1 base and J shed 7 bases, with 15 bases lying between them. Germline V CDR1 and CDR2: SGHNT, YYREEE (reference sequence). In DNA, the CDR3 is TGTGCCAGCAGCTTGCGACTAGGGATTGGAAATGAGCAGTTCTTC. Its protein is CASSLRLGIGNEQFF.

This chain joins TRBV7-9 and TRBJ2-3; D uncertain. Per germline, CDR1 SEHNR and CDR2 FQNEAQ (reference sequence). The CDR3 consists of 11 residues. V was shortened by 4 bases and J by 10 bases, with 9 bases between the two germline ends. The CDR3 sequence: CASSWRRAQYF. DNA of the CDR3: TGTGCCAGCAGCTGGCGGAGAGCGCAGTATTTT.

The V call is TRBV5-6, the J call TRBJ2-7, with a tentative D call TRBD2 (6 bases). Germline V gene sequence: CDR1 SGHDT, CDR2 YYEEEE. V was shortened by 7 bases and J by 2 bases, with 19 bases between the two germline ends. The CDR3 sequence is 15 residues long. CDR3 bases: TGTGCCAGCGTCTTTGGAATGCGGGGCACCTACGAGCAGTACTTC. Its translation: CASVFGMRGTYEQYF.

The rearrangement links TRBV2 to TRBJ2-7, with 7 positions matching TRBD1. The CDR3 length is 16 residues. Germline CDR1 reads SNHLY; CDR2 reads FYNNEI. Losses at the gene ends were 3 bases for V and 2 bases for J; bases not matched to a gene: 10. In DNA, the CDR3 is TGTGCCAGCAGTGATTGGTCGGACAGGCGACCCTACGAGCAGTACTTC. Protein sequence: CASSDWSDRRPYEQYF.

This clone was detected only once. The rearrangement uses TRBV12-3 or TRBV12-4 and TRBJ2-7; D remains ambiguous. This CDR3 has 13 residues. V was pared by 1 base and J by 1 base, with 5 bases between. CDR3: CASSLDSSYEQYF. CDR3 nucleotide sequence: TGTGCCAGCAGTTTAGACAGTTCCTACGAGCAGTACTTC.

This sequence joins TRBV4-1 and TRBJ2-5, with 13 bases that match TRBD2. Germline CDR1 is MGHRA and CDR2 is YSYEKL. J was trimmed by 7 bases and V by 8 bases; bases with no gene match: 7. The CDR3 has 14 residues. CDR3 DNA: TGCGCCAGCCGGACTAGCGGGGGTCCCGGGACCCAGTACTTC. Its protein is CASRTSGGPGTQYF.

The gene calls are TRBV15 and TRBJ2-7, with D possibly matching TRBD2 (6 bases). V lost 1 base, J lost 2 bases, and 12 bases lay in between. CDR1 is LNHNV and CDR2 is YYDKDF in the germline V gene (reference sequence). This CDR3 spans 15 amino acids. CDR3: CATSRGGTGAYEQYF. CDR3 DNA sequence: TGTGCCACCAGCAGAGGGGGGACGGGAGCCTACGAGCAGTACTTC. The complete variable domain, with remaining parts taken from reference TRBV15 and TRBJ2-7, reads DAMVIQNPRYQVTQFGKPVTLSCSQTLNHNVMYWYQQKSSQAPKLLFHYYDKDFNNEADTPDNFQSRRPNTSFCFLDIRSPGLGDTAMYLCATSRGGTGAYEQYFGPGTRLTVT.

The chain employs TRBV2 and TRBJ2-1; D not certain. The V and J ends lost 4 bases and 4 bases respectively, with 8 bases between them. Germline lookup yields CDR1 SNHLY and CDR2 FYNNEI. This CDR3 has 13 residues. CDR3: CASSGQLYNEQFF. CDR3 DNA sequence: TGTGCCAGCAGTGGTCAGTTGTACAATGAGCAGTTCTTC.

The gene calls are TRBV28 and TRBJ1-2, with D possibly TRBD1 on 5 matching bases. The CDR3 loop spans 12 amino acids. Trimming took 2 bases from V and 8 from J, leaving 9 bases between them. Germline V gene lookup returns CDR1 MDHEN and CDR2 SYDVKM. The CDR3 here is CASSLGGGGYTF. CDR3 bases: TGTGCCAGCAGTTTAGGGGGGGGAGGCTACACCTTC.

The chain links TRBV5-1 to TRBJ2-4, with D maybe TRBD1 (7 bases). Germline loops: CDR1 SGHRS, CDR2 YFSETQ. Trimming cost V 5 bases and J 1 base, with 19 bases left between them. The length of the CDR3 is 17 residues. This chain's CDR3 is CASRLAYQGEAKNIQYF. The CDR3 coding sequence is TGCGCCAGCAGACTAGCTTACCAGGGGGAGGCCAAAAACATTCAGTACTTC.

The chain uses TRBV7-9 and TRBJ2-2; D remains unclear. Germline V gene sequence: CDR1 SEHNR, CDR2 FQNEAQ (reference sequence). Trimming removed 0 bases from V and 4 bases from J, with 6 bases in between. The CDR3 consists of 14 residues. Here the CDR3 DNA reads TGTGCCAGCAGCTTAGCGCCGAGCACCGGGGAGCTGTTTTTT. Translation: CASSLAPSTGELFF.

The chain is built from TRBV12-3 or TRBV12-4 and TRBJ1-2; D uncertain. The CDR3 runs 13 residues. The germline V and J ends were trimmed by 7 bases and 6 bases, with 15 bases remaining between them. Here the CDR3 DNA reads TGTGCCAGCAACCTATTCCCCCTTGATGGCTACACCTTC. It codes for CASNLFPLDGYTF.

The chain is built from TRBV29-1 and TRBJ2-7; 9 nucleotides agree with TRBD2. This CDR3 contains 15 residues. Germline V gives CDR1 SQVTM, CDR2 ANQGSEA. The ends lost 3 bases at V and 6 bases at J; junction bases unmatched: 12. In nucleotides, the CDR3 is TGCAGCGTTGAGGGCCGAGGGCTAGCGGGGAGCGAGCAGTACTTC. It translates to CSVEGRGLAGSEQYF.

The rearrangement links TRBV28 to TRBJ1-2, with D tentatively TRBD1 (5 bases). The germline V gene encodes CDR1 MDHEN and CDR2 SYDVKM. V dropped 6 bases and J dropped 1 base, with 15 bases sitting between them. The CDR3 is made up of 15 amino acids. The CDR3 coding sequence is TGTGCCAGCAGCGAACCAAACAGGAATAACTATGGCTACACCTTC. Its protein product is CASSEPNRNNYGYTF.

The J gene is TRBJ1-5, the V gene TRBV27; possibly TRBD1 for D (5 bases). Germline V gene sequence: CDR1 MNHEY, CDR2 SMNVEV (reference sequence). The CDR3 is 14 residues long. V was shortened by 4 bases and J by 3 bases, with 10 bases between the two germline ends. CDR3 residues: CASSYKGSNQPQHF. The CDR3 nucleotides are TGTGCCAGCAGTTATAAGGGGTCCAATCAGCCCCAGCATTTT.

The chain's CDR3 is CASTYRAGIEAFF. CDR3 nucleotides: TGTGCCAGCACTTACAGGGCTGGGATTGAAGCTTTCTTT. The V and J genes are TRBV28 and TRBJ1-1; tentative D call: TRBD1 (6 bases). The CDR3 totals 13 residues. The V and J ends lost 7 bases and 7 bases respectively, with 16 bases between them. Germline CDR1 and CDR2: MDHEN and SYDVKM. The variable domain in full, completed from reference TRBV28 and TRBJ1-1, reads DVKVTQSSRYLVKRTGEKVFLECVQDMDHENMFWYRQDPGLGLRLIYFSYDVKMKEKGDIPEGYSVSREKKERFSLILESASTNQTSMYLCASTYRAGIEAFFGQGTRLTVV.

The genes are TRBV14 and TRBJ2-1; D perhaps matches TRBD2 (7 bases). Germline V gene sequence: CDR1 SGHDN, CDR2 FVKESK. V dropped 4 bases and J dropped 7 bases, with 17 bases sitting between them. CDR3 length: 15 residues. CDR3 sequence (DNA): TGTGCCAGCAGCCCCCTACCCGGGGGGCCTAATGAGCAGTTCTTC. It yields the protein CASSPLPGGPNEQFF.

Points on this clone: This CDR3 is also generated by other DNA sequences in the sample. The chain links TRBV5-1 to TRBJ1-2, with no clear D. The V gene lost 0 bases and the J gene lost 3 bases, with 6 bases spanning the gap. Germline CDR1 is SGHRS and CDR2 is YFSETQ. CDR3 length equals 13 residues. The CDR3, as DNA: TGCGCCAGCAGCTTGGAGGAGTACTATGGCTACACCTTC. Translating gives CASSLEEYYGYTF.